The sequence of this TCR beta chain was determined in a study of T cells expressing NK-cell markers. TCR beta libraries carry UMIs added by 5'RACE template switching. With the 5' RACE reads reprocessed, TCRdb shows one record per CDR3 protein and no DNA. The sample table sets out 150,000 to 170,000 distinct CDR3 sequences. The CDR3 totals 15 residues. This TCR was recovered from a woman in her 50s in good health. The V gene is TRBV12-3 or TRBV12-4, the J gene TRBJ2-2. Sample: blood T cells: a sorted CD56 or NKG2C T cell subset, CD4+ or CD8+ T cells, or bulk PBMC T cells (not recorded which). Here the CDR3 reads CASSLWQLNTGELFF.